The source of this T cell receptor beta chain is a study of high-grade serous ovarian cancer treatment subgroups. The germline V and J ends were trimmed by 2 bases and 1 base, with 5 bases remaining between them. The CDR3 length is 13 residues. Germline loops: CDR1 MNHEY, CDR2 SVGAGI. Tumor samples were taken before definitive surgery or chemotherapy. This table comes from immunoSEQ multiplex PCR, and its TCRdb copy is limited to in-frame clones, with some not included. The repertoire holds about 36,000 clones, approximately 80% seen once, with roughly 3% in the top ten. Source material: tumor tissue. This clonotype originated in a human donor with high-grade serous ovarian cancer. V gene TRBV6-5 combines with J gene TRBJ1-1; D not certain. CDR3 sequence: CASSYTGNTEAFF. The DNA for the CDR3 is TGTGCCAGCAGTTACACCGGGAACACTGAAGCTTTCTTT.